The clone carrying this T cell receptor beta chain came up once. Its antigen is unknown. TCR beta VDJ and CDR3 profiling used genomic DNA as template. TCRdb passed the reads through MiXCR, listing each CDR3 protein once. The table includes around 51,000 distinct CDR3 sequences, 70% to 80% detected once. The sample originates from a study of CD8+CD57+ T cells in acquired aplastic anemia. Study-level information: Sorted CD4+ and CD8+ cell DNA averaged roughly 3.2 ug. Mean read depth for CD4+ cells from healthy donors was roughly 11 million. Study-wide points: Between the patient and control groups, CD8+ Simpson's diversity did not differ significantly. It was found that twenty-nine CD8+ CDR3 sequences were shared between patients and controls.

V lost 3 bases, J lost 4 bases, and 10 bases lay in between. Germline loops: CDR1 LNHDA, CDR2 SQIVND (reference sequence). The CDR3 is 14 amino acids. Sequences were obtained from sorted CD4+, CD8+, or CD8+CD57+ T cells (not recorded which) from PBMCs. The TCR comes from a human donor in good health, serving as a control. The rearrangement links TRBV19 to TRBJ2-1; D call uncertain. The CDR3 sequence: CASSISYRYNEQFF. CDR3 nucleotide sequence: TGTGCCAGTAGTATTAGCTACCGGTACAATGAGCAGTTCTTC.